This TCR beta chain was sequenced for a study of OX40 agonist ivuxolimab in advanced cancers. V was pared by 0 bases and J by 6 bases, with 21 bases between. The CDR3 runs 17 residues. Germline lookup yields CDR1 MGHDK and CDR2 SYGVNS. Generated by immunoSEQ multiplex PCR, the TCRdb table keeps only in-frame clones and is missing some. Counted here are more than 65,000 clones, approximately 90% occurring once; the ten biggest clones make up 0.72%. This chain links TRBV25-1 with TRBJ2-7; D might be TRBD2 (8 bases). The sample here was CD4+ or CD8+ T cells sorted from blood, taken in a trial of the OX40 agonist ivuxolimab. This receptor was identified in an adult with an advanced solid tumor such as melanoma, head and neck, liver or kidney cancer. CDR3 nucleotide sequence: TGTGCCAGCAGTGAATACAGTTTCCGGGGGGGACAGACCGAGCAGTACTTC. Translation: CASSEYSFRGGQTEQYF.